The clone carrying this TCR beta chain was recorded many times. Its antigen is not identified. Trimming pared 0 bases from V and 0 bases from J, leaving 12 bases between. Germline V gene sequence: CDR1 SGHVS, CDR2 FQNEAQ. This CDR3 has 17 residues. The data belong to a study of post-analysis software for immune sequencing data. The wider study: Courses of disease covered relapsing-remitting, secondary progressive and progressive-relapsing multiple sclerosis.

Study-level points and caveats: F measure grouped same-batch samples tightly together. Compared with controls, patients had more of about 5 TRBV segments, including TRBV5-6, TRBV5-1 and TRBV20-1. Diversity measured as normalized Chao1 was significantly lower in multiple sclerosis patients than in controls.

Prepared libraries of TCR beta cDNA carried unique molecular identifiers. T cells numbering roughly 0.9 to 11 million gave rise to around 460,000 cDNA molecules. TCRdb called the PCR reads again in MiXCR, with one record for every CDR3 protein. The sample holds about 380,000 distinct CDR3 sequences, around 33% seen once. The specimen was blood. The chain joins TRBV7-8 to TRBJ2-4; D gene unclear. The source is a girl between 5 and 17 years old with multiple sclerosis. The CDR3 DNA reads as TGTGCCAGCAGCTTAGCGCGACGCTTTCAAGCCAAAAACATTCAGTACTTC. Translation: CASSLARRFQAKNIQYF.